A selection of T cell receptor beta chains follows, all from one sample in a study of CD8 T cells in ankylosing spondylitis. TCRdb re-called the 5' RACE reads with MiXCR, one entry per CDR3 protein. The table includes hundreds of thousands of distinct CDR3 sequences, 30% to 35% detected once. Sequencing was carried out using blood, either unsorted or a sorted T cell fraction (not recorded which). Every receptor here comes from a male donor with ankylosing spondylitis or in good health (not recorded which). CDR3s include the opening cysteine and the closing phenylalanine or tryptophan. Fields, in order: J gene, D gene, V gene, clone size, CDR3 DNA, CDR3 protein. The D gene is left open where the match is weak. Clone size is not always given. Where it is, it says once, few, many or a class for expanded clones.

J: TRBJ2-1; D: NA; V: TRBV29-1; size: few; DNA: TGCAGCGTTGATCCGTACAATGAGCAGTTCTTC; CDR3: CSVDPYNEQFF
J: TRBJ2-5; D: NA; V: TRBV20-1; size: NA; DNA: TGCAGTGTATTGGGCGGACCTCAAGAGACCCAGTACTTC; CDR3: CSVLGGPQETQYF
J: TRBJ2-7; D: TRBD2; V: TRBV29-1; size: many; DNA: TGCAGCGTCCGGACTAGCGGGGGGAACGAGCAGTACTTC; CDR3: CSVRTSGGNEQYF
J: TRBJ1-2; D: TRBD1; V: TRBV25-1; size: NA; DNA: TGTGCCAGCAGGACCTACAGGGGGCTGTTAGCGGACTATGGCTACACCTTC; CDR3: CASRTYRGLLADYGYTF
J: TRBJ2-5; D: NA; V: TRBV12-3/TRBV12-4; size: NA; DNA: TGTGCCAGCAGCCCCTTCCCCGGGACCCAGTACTTC; CDR3: CASSPFPGTQYF
J: TRBJ2-5; D: NA; V: TRBV12-3/TRBV12-4; size: NA; DNA: TGTGCCAGCAGTTTTGGCAGGGGCGAGACCCAGTACTTC; CDR3: CASSFGRGETQYF
J: TRBJ1-2; D: NA; V: TRBV6-5; size: few; DNA: TGTGCCAGCAGTTACTCGATTTATTCGTTGGGCTACACCTTC; CDR3: CASSYSIYSLGYTF
J: TRBJ2-1; D: TRBD1; V: TRBV12-3/TRBV12-4; size: few; DNA: TGTGCCAGCAGGGACGACTCGACAGGGTCCGATGAGCAGTTCTTC; CDR3: CASRDDSTGSDEQFF
J: TRBJ2-1; D: NA; V: TRBV12-3/TRBV12-4; size: NA; DNA: TGTGCCAGCAGTTTCTTCCAGGGAAATGAGCAGTTCTTC; CDR3: CASSFFQGNEQFF
J: TRBJ2-7; D: NA; V: TRBV6-6; size: NA; DNA: TGTGCCAGCAGTTACTCTAACTACGAGCAGTACTTC; CDR3: CASSYSNYEQYF
J: TRBJ2-1; D: NA; V: TRBV12-3/TRBV12-4; size: few; DNA: TGTGCCAGCAGTTTAGGAGGGGTCTCCTACAATGAGCAGTTCTTC; CDR3: CASSLGGVSYNEQFF
J: TRBJ2-7; D: NA; V: TRBV29-1; size: NA; DNA: TGCAGCGCCATCGCACCAGGGTTCAGGAACAACGAGCAGTACTTC; CDR3: CSAIAPGFRNNEQYF
J: TRBJ2-5; D: NA; V: TRBV20-1; size: few; DNA: TGCAGTGCTAGAGTTTGGGTCCGAGAGACCCAGTACTTC; CDR3: CSARVWVRETQYF
J: TRBJ1-5; D: NA; V: TRBV7-9; size: many; DNA: TGTGCCAGCAGTTTAGATGGCAATCAGCCCCAGCATTTT; CDR3: CASSLDGNQPQHF
J: TRBJ2-3; D: NA; V: TRBV20-1; size: NA; DNA: TGCAGTGCTGACTCCGGAGCGGTTGATACGCAGTATTTT; CDR3: CSADSGAVDTQYF
J: TRBJ2-1; D: NA; V: TRBV6-5; size: NA; DNA: TGTGCCAGCAGTTCCAAACGGGACTCTTACAATGAGCAGTTCTTC; CDR3: CASSSKRDSYNEQFF
J: TRBJ1-1; D: TRBD1; V: TRBV12-3/TRBV12-4; size: few; DNA: TGTGCCAGCAGTCAGGGACAGGGGACTGAAGCTTTCTTT; CDR3: CASSQGQGTEAFF
J: TRBJ1-2; D: NA; V: TRBV20-1; size: many; DNA: TGCAGTGCAGCCGGGACAAACTATGGCTACACCTTC; CDR3: CSAAGTNYGYTF
J: TRBJ2-5; D: NA; V: TRBV29-1; size: few; DNA: TGCAGCGTTTCCGGGCTAGCGCAAGAGACCCAGTACTTC; CDR3: CSVSGLAQETQYF
J: TRBJ2-3; D: TRBD1; V: TRBV20-1; size: NA; DNA: TGCAGTGCCCCCCCCGGGACAGTCGACACAGATACGCAGTATTTT; CDR3: CSAPPGTVDTDTQYF
J: TRBJ2-7; D: NA; V: TRBV12-3/TRBV12-4; size: few; DNA: TGTGCCAGCACCCCAGACAGAAACTCCTACGAGCAGTACTTC; CDR3: CASTPDRNSYEQYF
J: TRBJ2-3; D: NA; V: TRBV20-1; size: many; DNA: TGCAGTGCTAGGAGGGTACAGGGCACAGATACGCAGTATTTT; CDR3: CSARRVQGTDTQYF
J: TRBJ2-5; D: NA; V: TRBV28; size: few; DNA: TGTGCCAGCAGTTTGCCGATACAGACCCAGTACTTC; CDR3: CASSLPIQTQYF
J: TRBJ2-2; D: NA; V: TRBV12-3/TRBV12-4; size: NA; DNA: TGTGCCAGCCTAGCCCCATCCGCTAGCCACGGGGAGCTGTTTTTT; CDR3: CASLAPSASHGELFF
J: TRBJ1-5; D: NA; V: TRBV10-3; size: NA; DNA: TGTGCCATCAGTGAGTCGAATGGCAGCAATCAGCCCCAGCATTTT; CDR3: CAISESNGSNQPQHF
J: TRBJ1-2; D: NA; V: TRBV12-3/TRBV12-4; size: once; DNA: TGTGCCATCGGCGCCCGGGTCAGGGATGGCTACACCTTC; CDR3: CAIGARVRDGYTF
J: TRBJ2-3; D: TRBD2; V: TRBV7-9; size: few; DNA: TGTGCCAGCAGCCCTAGACTAGCGGCTACAGATACGCAGTATTTT; CDR3: CASSPRLAATDTQYF
J: TRBJ2-5; D: NA; V: TRBV7-9; size: NA; DNA: TGTGCCAGCAGCCCCGGGACTCGCTACCAAGAGACCCAGTACTTC; CDR3: CASSPGTRYQETQYF
J: TRBJ1-5; D: NA; V: TRBV5-5; size: few; DNA: TGTGCCAGCAGCTTGGGGAGGGGGGATCAGCCCCAGCATTTT; CDR3: CASSLGRGDQPQHF
J: TRBJ2-3; D: NA; V: TRBV7-9; size: few; DNA: TGTGCCAGCCGTCAAACCCTGTGGGGGACTAGCACAGATACGCAGTATTTT; CDR3: CASRQTLWGTSTDTQYF
J: TRBJ2-3; D: NA; V: TRBV28; size: NA; DNA: TGTGCCAGCAGGCCGCCCACTATAGCGCAGTATTTT; CDR3: CASRPPTIAQYF
J: TRBJ2-7; D: NA; V: TRBV20-1; size: NA; DNA: TGCAGTGTTTTTGGGGTACCCGAGCAGTACTTC; CDR3: CSVFGVPEQYF
J: TRBJ2-5; D: TRBD2; V: TRBV7-8; size: NA; DNA: TGTGCCAGCAGCTTATCGGGGGGTAGTGCGGAGACCCAGTACTTC; CDR3: CASSLSGGSAETQYF
J: TRBJ2-5; D: NA; V: TRBV20-1; size: NA; DNA: TGCAGTGCTAGAGAGGGTCTGCGGGAGACCCAGTACTTC; CDR3: CSAREGLRETQYF
J: TRBJ2-1; D: TRBD1; V: TRBV28; size: NA; DNA: TGTGCCAGCAGTTCCCGGGACAGGGTGGGTAATGAGCAGTTCTTC; CDR3: CASSSRDRVGNEQFF
J: TRBJ2-7; D: NA; V: TRBV12-3/TRBV12-4; size: few; DNA: TGTGCCAGCAGTTTTAGTTCAGGGGAACATCACGAGCAGTACTTC; CDR3: CASSFSSGEHHEQYF
J: TRBJ2-7; D: TRBD2; V: TRBV10-1; size: few; DNA: TGCGCCAGCAGTGTCGGGGGGAAACCGGGCTCCTACGAGCAGTACTTC; CDR3: CASSVGGKPGSYEQYF
J: TRBJ2-3; D: TRBD2; V: TRBV28; size: NA; DNA: TGTGCCAGCAGTTCCCGGACTAGCGGGGGGGCGGATACGCAGTATTTT; CDR3: CASSSRTSGGADTQYF
J: TRBJ2-7; D: NA; V: TRBV20-1; size: many; DNA: TGCAGTGCTAAAAGGACAGCGCTGTTTGGGGAGCAGTACTTC; CDR3: CSAKRTALFGEQYF
J: TRBJ2-7; D: TRBD2; V: TRBV5-1; size: once; DNA: TGCGCCAGCAGCGTCCGGGGGGGAGAGCAGTACTTC; CDR3: CASSVRGGEQYF
J: TRBJ1-5; D: NA; V: TRBV7-2; size: NA; DNA: TGTGCCAGCAGTAATCGACAGGGCAATCAGCCCCAGCATTTT; CDR3: CASSNRQGNQPQHF
J: TRBJ2-1; D: TRBD2; V: TRBV12-3/TRBV12-4; size: NA; DNA: TGTGCCAGCAGTTTGTTAGCGGGGGGTTCTGAGCAGTTCTTC; CDR3: CASSLLAGGSEQFF
J: TRBJ2-1; D: NA; V: TRBV12-3/TRBV12-4; size: few; DNA: TGTGCCAGCAGAGAGGCTACGAGCTCCTACAATGAGCAGTTCTTC; CDR3: CASREATSSYNEQFF
J: TRBJ2-5; D: TRBD2; V: TRBV12-3/TRBV12-4; size: NA; DNA: TGTGCCAGCAGGCTGCGGGGGGAAGAGACCCAGTACTTC; CDR3: CASRLRGEETQYF
J: TRBJ2-1; D: NA; V: TRBV20-1; size: many; DNA: TGCAGTGCTAGAGACGAGAAAGAGGGTTACAATGAGCAGTTCTTC; CDR3: CSARDEKEGYNEQFF